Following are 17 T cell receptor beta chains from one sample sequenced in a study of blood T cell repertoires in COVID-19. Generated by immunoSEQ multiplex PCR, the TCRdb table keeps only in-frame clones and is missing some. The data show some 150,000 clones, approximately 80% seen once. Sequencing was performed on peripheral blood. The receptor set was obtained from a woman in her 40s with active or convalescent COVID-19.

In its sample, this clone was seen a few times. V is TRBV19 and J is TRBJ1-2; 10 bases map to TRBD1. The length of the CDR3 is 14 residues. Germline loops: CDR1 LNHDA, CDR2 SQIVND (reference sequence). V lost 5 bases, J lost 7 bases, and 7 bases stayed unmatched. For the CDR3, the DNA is TGTGCCAGTAGTGTGGGACAGGGGTATAGTGGCTACACCTTC. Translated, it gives CASSVGQGYSGYTF.

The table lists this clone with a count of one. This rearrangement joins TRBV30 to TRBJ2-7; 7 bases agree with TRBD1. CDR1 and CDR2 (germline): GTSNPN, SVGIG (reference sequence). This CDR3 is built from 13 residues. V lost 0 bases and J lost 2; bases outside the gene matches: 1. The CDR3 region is CAWSVGQTYEQYF. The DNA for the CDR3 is TGTGCCTGGAGTGTGGGACAGACCTACGAGCAGTACTTC.

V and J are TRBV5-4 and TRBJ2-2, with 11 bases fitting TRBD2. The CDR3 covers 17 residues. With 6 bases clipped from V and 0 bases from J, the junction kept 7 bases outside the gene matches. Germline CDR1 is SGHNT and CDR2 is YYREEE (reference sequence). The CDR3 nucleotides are TGTGCCAGCACCAAGACGACTAGCGGGGCGAACACCGGGGAGCTGTTTTTT. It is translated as CASTKTTSGANTGELFF.

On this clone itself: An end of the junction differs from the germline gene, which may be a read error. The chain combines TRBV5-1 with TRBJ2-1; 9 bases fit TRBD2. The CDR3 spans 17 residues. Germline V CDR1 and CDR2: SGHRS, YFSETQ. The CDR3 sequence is CASGLGGGGRDYNEQFF. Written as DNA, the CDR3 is TGCGCCAGCGGCTTGGGGGGCGGCGGGAGGGACTACAATGAGCAGTTCTTC.

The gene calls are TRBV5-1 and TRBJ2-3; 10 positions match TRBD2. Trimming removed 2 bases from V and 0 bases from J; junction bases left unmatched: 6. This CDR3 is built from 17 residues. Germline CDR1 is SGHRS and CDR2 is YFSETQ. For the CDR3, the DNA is TGCGCCAGCAGCTTCACTAGCGGGGCAACTAGCACAGATACGCAGTATTTT. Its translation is CASSFTSGATSTDTQYF.

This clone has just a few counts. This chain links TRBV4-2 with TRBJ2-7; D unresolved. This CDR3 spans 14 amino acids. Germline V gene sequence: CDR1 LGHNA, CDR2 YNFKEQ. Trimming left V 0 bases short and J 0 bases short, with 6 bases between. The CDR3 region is CASSQDRSSYEQYF. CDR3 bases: TGTGCCAGCAGCCAAGACAGAAGCTCCTACGAGCAGTACTTC.

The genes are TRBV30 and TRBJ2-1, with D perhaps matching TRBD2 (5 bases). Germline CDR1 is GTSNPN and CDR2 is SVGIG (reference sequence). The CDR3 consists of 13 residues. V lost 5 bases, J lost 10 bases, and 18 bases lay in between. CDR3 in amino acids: CAWDVAGGWEQFF. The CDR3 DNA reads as TGTGCCTGGGATGTGGCGGGTGGCTGGGAGCAGTTCTTC.

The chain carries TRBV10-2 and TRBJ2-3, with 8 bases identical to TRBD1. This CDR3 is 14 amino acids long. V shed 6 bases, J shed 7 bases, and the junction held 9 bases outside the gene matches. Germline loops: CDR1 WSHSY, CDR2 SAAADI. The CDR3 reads CASRSTGGSNTQYF. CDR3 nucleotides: TGCGCCAGCAGGAGCACAGGGGGGTCAAATACGCAGTATTTT.

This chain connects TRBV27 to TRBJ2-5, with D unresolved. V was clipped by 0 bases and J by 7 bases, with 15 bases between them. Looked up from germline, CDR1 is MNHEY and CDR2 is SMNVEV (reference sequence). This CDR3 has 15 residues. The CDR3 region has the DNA TGTGCCAGCAGTTTATCGCAGGCCGGCAAAGGGACCCAGTACTTC. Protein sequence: CASSLSQAGKGTQYF.

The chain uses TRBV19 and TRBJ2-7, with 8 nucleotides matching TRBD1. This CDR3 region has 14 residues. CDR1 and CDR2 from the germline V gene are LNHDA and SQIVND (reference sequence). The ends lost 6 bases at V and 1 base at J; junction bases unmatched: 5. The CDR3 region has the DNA TGTGCCAGTAGGAAGACAGGGGATTCCTACGAGCAGTACTTC. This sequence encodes CASRKTGDSYEQYF.

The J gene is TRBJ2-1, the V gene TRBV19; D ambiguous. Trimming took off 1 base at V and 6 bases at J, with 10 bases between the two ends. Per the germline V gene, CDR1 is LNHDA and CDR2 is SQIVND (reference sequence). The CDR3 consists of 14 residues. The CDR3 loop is CASSIGSSGNEQFF. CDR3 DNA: TGTGCCAGTAGTATAGGATCATCGGGCAATGAGCAGTTCTTC. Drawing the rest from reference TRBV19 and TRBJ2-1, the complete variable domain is DGGITQSPKYLFRKEGQNVTLSCEQNLNHDAMYWYRQDPGQGLRLIYYSQIVNDFQKGDIAEGYSVSREKKESFPLTVTSAQKNPTAFYLCASSIGSSGNEQFFGPGTRLTVL.

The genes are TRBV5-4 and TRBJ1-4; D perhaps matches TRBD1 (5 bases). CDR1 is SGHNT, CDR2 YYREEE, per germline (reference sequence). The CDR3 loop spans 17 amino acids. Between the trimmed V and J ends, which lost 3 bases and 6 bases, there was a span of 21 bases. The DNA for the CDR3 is TGTGCCAGCAGCTCGGACAACGCAGCCCGGGGGGATGAAAAACTGTTTTTT. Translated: CASSSDNAARGDEKLFF.

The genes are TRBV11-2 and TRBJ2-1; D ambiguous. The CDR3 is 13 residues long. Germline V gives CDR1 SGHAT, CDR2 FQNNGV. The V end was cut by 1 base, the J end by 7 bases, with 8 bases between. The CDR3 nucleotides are TGTGCCAGCAGCTTAGGTCGGGTGAATGAGCAGTTCTTC. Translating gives CASSLGRVNEQFF.

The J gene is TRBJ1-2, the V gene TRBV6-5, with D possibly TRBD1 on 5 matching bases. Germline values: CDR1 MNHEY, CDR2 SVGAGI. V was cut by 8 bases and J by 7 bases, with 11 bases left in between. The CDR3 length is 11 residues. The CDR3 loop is CASSGSGGYTF. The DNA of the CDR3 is TGTGCCAGCTCAGGGTCGGGTGGCTACACCTTC.

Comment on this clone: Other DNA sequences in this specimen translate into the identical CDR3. In nucleotides, the CDR3 is TGTGCCAGCAGTTCAGCGGGAGGTGGGTCCTACGAGCAGTACTTC. Translation: CASSSAGGGSYEQYF. This chain links TRBV6-2 or TRBV6-3 with TRBJ2-7; the match to TRBD2 covers 9 bases. Germline V gene data show CDR1 as MNHEY and CDR2 as SVGEGT. V trimming: 4 bases; J trimming: 1 base; junction bases outside the gene matches: 5. The CDR3 spans 15 residues.

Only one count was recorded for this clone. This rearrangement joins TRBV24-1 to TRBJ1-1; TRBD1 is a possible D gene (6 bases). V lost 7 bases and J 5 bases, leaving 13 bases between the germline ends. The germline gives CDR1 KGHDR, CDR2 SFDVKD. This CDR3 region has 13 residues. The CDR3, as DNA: TGTGCCACCAGCAATAAGGGGGATACTGAAGCTTTCTTT. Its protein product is CATSNKGDTEAFF.

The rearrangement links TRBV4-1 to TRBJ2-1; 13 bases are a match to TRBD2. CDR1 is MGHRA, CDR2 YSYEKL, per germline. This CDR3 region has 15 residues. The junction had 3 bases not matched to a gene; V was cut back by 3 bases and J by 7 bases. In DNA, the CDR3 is TGCGCCAGCAGCCAGAGACTAGCGGGAGGAAATGAGCAGTTCTTC. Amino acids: CASSQRLAGGNEQFF.